This TCR beta chain was documented in a study of regulatory T cells in long-lasting Graves disease. This clonotype was found a few times. Its matching antigen is unknown. The germline V gene encodes CDR1 SEHNR and CDR2 FQNEAQ (reference sequence). V shed 3 bases, J shed 4 bases, and the junction held 4 bases outside the gene matches. CDR3 size: 14 residues. The time point is: persistent/refractory GD, antithyroid drugs over 5 years with positive TRAb. RNA from PBMCs was the source of the TCR library. Collection of peripheral blood (approximately 9 milliliters) was done using EDTA tubes. Study results and limitations: Newly diagnosed Graves' patients exceeded persistent ones in TCR diversity.

Library construction for TCR beta used iRepertoire HTBI primers and Arm-PCR of CDR3 regions. One entry per CDR3 protein, called by TCRdb with MiXCR from the multiplex PCR reads. The sample lists about 400,000 distinct CDR3 sequences; less than 25% were seen once. The sequence was obtained from a female donor with Graves disease. Specimen: peripheral blood mononuclear cells (PBMCs), collected when the disease was refractory, from a patient treated with antithyroid drugs. The rearrangement joins TRBV7-9 to TRBJ2-5; TRBD1 agrees at 8 bases. The CDR3 sequence is CASSFSTGGETQYF. The DNA of the CDR3 is TGTGCCAGCAGCTTCAGTACAGGGGGAGAGACCCAGTACTTC.